This T cell receptor beta chain derives from a study of T cell responses to AZD1222 COVID-19 vaccine. Germline V gives CDR1 SNHLY, CDR2 FYNNEI. The CDR3 runs 13 residues. V was pared by 9 bases and J by 4 bases, with 4 bases of the junction left unmatched. Overall study findings and caveats: It should be noted that donors were predominantly white British and more often female, and clonal diversity was possibly underestimated. Repertoire sampling was restricted to post-peak T cell response timepoints. Spike-specific TCR depth and breadth grew after two AZD1222 doses.

On this clone itself: The antigen is not known.

The protocol was immunoSEQ multiplex PCR, while the TCRdb copy is restricted to in-frame clones and leaves out a portion. The sample lists under 200,000 clones; roughly 93% were seen once. This chain joins TRBV2 and TRBJ2-1, with 9 positions matching TRBD2. The input for sequencing was peripheral blood, taken on day 0 of AZD1222 vaccination. This sequence was found in an adult in good health. CDR3 sequence reads: CASVAGVYNEQFF. The CDR3 DNA sequence: TGTGCCAGTGTAGCGGGAGTATACAATGAGCAGTTCTTC.